This record looks at one TCR beta chain sequence and its context. Its antigen is unknown. This entry belongs to a study of T cells after posttransplantation cyclophosphamide. Study-level points and caveats: Recipient CMV seropositivity and CMV reactivation strongly tracked TRB clonality. Later post-transplant blood repertoires were often dominated by donor CD8+ memory clones. TRB overlap between skin or GI tissue T cells and blood was limited.

This related bone marrow graft donor gave peripheral blood on the day of marrow donation. Germline-derived CDR1 and CDR2 are SGDLS and YYNGEE. The CDR3 loop spans 13 amino acids. V shed 2 bases, J shed 6 bases, and the junction held 4 bases outside the gene matches. Sequencing used immunoSEQ multiplex PCR; TCRdb keeps in-frame clones, though not all of them. The record shows about 33,000 clones for this sample, with no singletons present. The receptor's source is a girl aged 10 to 17 in good health, CMV-negative, and a related stem cell transplant donor. The chain carries TRBV9 and TRBJ2-7; 8 bases agree with TRBD1. What was sequenced was PBMCs. CDR3 protein: CASSVGQGSEQYF. The CDR3 DNA sequence: TGTGCCAGCAGCGTTGGACAGGGATCCGAGCAGTACTTC.